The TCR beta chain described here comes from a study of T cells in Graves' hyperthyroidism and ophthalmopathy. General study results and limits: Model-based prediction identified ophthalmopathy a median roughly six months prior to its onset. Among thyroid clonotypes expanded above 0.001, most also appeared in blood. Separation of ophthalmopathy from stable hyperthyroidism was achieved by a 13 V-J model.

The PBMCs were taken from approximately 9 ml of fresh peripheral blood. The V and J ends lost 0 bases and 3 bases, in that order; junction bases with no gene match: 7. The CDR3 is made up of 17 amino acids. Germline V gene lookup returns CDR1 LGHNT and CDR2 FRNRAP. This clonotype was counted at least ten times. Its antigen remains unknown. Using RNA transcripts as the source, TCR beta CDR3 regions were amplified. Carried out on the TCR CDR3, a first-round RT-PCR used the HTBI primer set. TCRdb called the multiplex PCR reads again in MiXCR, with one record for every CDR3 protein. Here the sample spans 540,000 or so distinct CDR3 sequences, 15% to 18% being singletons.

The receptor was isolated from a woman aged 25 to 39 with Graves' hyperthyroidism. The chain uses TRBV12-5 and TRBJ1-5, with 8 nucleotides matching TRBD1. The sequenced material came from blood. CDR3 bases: TGTGCTAGTGGTTTGGTACTATCGGACAGGGTCAATCAGCCCCAGCATTTT. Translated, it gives CASGLVLSDRVNQPQHF. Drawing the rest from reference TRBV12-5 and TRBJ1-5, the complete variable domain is DARVTQTPRHKVTEMGQEVTMRCQPILGHNTVFWYRQTMMQGLELLAYFRNRAPLDDSGMPKDRFSAEMPDATLATLKIQPSEPRDSAVYFCASGLVLSDRVNQPQHFGDGTRLSIL.